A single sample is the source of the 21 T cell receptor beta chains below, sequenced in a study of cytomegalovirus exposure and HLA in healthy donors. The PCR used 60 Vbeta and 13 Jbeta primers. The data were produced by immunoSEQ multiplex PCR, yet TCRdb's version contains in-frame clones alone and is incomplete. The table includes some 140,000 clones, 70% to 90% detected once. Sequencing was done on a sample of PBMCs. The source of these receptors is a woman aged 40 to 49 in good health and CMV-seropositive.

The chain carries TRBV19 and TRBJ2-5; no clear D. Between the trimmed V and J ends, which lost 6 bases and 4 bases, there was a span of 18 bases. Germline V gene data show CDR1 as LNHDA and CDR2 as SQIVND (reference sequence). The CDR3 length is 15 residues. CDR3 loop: CASSIVKKIGETQYF. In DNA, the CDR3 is TGTGCCAGTAGCATCGTAAAGAAAATCGGAGAGACCCAGTACTTC.

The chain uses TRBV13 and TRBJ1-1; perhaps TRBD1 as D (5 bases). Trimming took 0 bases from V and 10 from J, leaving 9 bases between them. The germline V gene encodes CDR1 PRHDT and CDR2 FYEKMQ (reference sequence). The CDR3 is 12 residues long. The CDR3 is CASSLGQGRAFF. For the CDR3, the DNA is TGTGCCAGCAGCTTAGGGCAGGGTAGAGCTTTCTTT.

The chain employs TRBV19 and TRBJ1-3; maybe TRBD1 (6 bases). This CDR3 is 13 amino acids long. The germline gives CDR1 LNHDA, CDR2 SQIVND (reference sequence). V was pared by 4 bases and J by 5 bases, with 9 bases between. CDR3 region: CASSKGERNTIYF. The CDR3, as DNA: TGTGCCAGTAGTAAGGGGGAAAGAAACACCATATATTTT.

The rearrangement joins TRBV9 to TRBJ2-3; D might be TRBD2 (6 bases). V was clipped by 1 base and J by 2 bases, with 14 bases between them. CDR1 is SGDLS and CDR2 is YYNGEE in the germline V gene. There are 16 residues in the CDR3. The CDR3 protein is CASSVTGERPTDTQYF. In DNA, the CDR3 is TGTGCCAGCAGCGTAACGGGGGAGCGGCCCACAGATACGCAGTATTTT.

The CDR3 sequence: CASSLPRGGRNEQFF. The CDR3 DNA reads TGTGCCAGCAGCTTACCCCGGGGGGGCCGTAATGAGCAGTTCTTC. The chain combines TRBV7-3 with TRBJ2-1; TRBD2 matches 8 bases. Per the germline V gene, CDR1 is SGHTA and CDR2 is FQGTGA. This CDR3 has 15 residues. J was trimmed by 7 bases and V by 2 bases; bases with no gene match: 7.

CDR3 coding DNA: TGTGCCAGCAGCTTAACTGCTAGCGGGAGGGCCTATGAGCAGTTCTTC. This sequence encodes CASSLTASGRAYEQFF. The chain uses TRBV7-9 and TRBJ2-1; 12 bases are shared with TRBD2. This CDR3 is built from 16 residues. CDR1 is SEHNR, CDR2 FQNEAQ, per germline (reference sequence). J lost 8 bases, V lost 2 bases, and 7 bases had no gene match. Complete variable domain (other parts from reference TRBV7-9 and TRBJ2-1): DTGVSQNPRHKITKRGQNVTFRCDPISEHNRLYWYRQTLGQGPEFLTYFQNEAQLEKSRLLSDRFSAERPKGSFSTLEIQRTEQGDSAMYLCASSLTASGRAYEQFFGPGTRLTVL.

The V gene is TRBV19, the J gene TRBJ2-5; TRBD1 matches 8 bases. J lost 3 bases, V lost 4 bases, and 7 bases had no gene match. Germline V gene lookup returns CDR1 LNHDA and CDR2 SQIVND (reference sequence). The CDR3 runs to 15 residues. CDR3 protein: CASSSRTGFKETQYF. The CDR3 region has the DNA TGTGCCAGTAGTAGCCGGACAGGGTTCAAAGAGACCCAGTACTTC.

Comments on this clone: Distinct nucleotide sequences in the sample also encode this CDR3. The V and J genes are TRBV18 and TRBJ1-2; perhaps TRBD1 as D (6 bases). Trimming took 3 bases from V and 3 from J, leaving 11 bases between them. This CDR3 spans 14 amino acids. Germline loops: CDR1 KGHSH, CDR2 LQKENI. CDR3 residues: CASSPDHRDYGYTF. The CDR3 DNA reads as TGTGCCAGCTCACCGGACCACAGGGACTATGGCTACACCTTC.

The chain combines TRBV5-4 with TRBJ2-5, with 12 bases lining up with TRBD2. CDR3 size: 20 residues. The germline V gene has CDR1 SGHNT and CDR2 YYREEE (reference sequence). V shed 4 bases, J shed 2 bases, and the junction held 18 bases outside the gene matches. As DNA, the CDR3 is TGTGCCAGCAGCGGCCGGGACAGAACCTCTACTAGCGGGAGGCAAGAGACCCAGTACTTC. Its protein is CASSGRDRTSTSGRQETQYF.

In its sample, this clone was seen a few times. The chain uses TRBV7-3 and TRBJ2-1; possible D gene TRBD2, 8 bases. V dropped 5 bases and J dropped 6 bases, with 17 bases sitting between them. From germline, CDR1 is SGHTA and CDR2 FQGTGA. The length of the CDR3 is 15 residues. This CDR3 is CASSRGGTVGNEQFF. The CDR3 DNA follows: TGTGCCAGCAGCCGGGGGGGGACAGTCGGCAATGAGCAGTTCTTC. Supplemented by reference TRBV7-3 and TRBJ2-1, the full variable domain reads GAGVSQTPSNKVTEKGKYVELRCDPISGHTALYWYRQSLGQGPEFLIYFQGTGAADDSGLPNDRFFAVRPEGSVSTLKIQRTERGDSAVYLCASSRGGTVGNEQFFGPGTRLTVL.

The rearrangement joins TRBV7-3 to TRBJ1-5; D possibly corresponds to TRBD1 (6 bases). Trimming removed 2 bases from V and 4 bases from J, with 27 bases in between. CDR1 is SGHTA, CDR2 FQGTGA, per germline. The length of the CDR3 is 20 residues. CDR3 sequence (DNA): TGTGCCAGCAGCTTAGGTGTTTGGGGCACCGGGACACGGTCAAATCAGCCCCAGCATTTT. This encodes CASSLGVWGTGTRSNQPQHF. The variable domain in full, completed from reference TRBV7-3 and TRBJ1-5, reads GAGVSQTPSNKVTEKGKYVELRCDPISGHTALYWYRQSLGQGPEFLIYFQGTGAADDSGLPNDRFFAVRPEGSVSTLKIQRTERGDSAVYLCASSLGVWGTGTRSNQPQHFGDGTRLSIL.

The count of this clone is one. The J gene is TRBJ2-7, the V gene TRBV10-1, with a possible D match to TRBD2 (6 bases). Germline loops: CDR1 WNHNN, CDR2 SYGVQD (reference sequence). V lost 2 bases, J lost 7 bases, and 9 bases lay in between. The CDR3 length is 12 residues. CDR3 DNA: TGCGCCAGCAGTGAGCTCCGGGGGGAGCAGTACTTC. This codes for CASSELRGEQYF.

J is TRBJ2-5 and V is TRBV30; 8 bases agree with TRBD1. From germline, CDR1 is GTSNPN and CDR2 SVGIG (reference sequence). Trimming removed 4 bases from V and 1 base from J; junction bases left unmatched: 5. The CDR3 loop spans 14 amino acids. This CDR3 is CAWKNTGGQETQYF. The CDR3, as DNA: TGTGCCTGGAAAAATACAGGGGGCCAAGAGACCCAGTACTTC.

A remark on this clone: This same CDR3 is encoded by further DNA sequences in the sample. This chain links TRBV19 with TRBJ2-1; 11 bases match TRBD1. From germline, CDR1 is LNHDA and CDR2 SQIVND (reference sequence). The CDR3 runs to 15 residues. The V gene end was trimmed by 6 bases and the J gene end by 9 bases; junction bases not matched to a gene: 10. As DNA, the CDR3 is TGTGCCAGTAGCCCCGGGACAGGGGGTGGAATTGAGCAGTTCTTC. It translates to CASSPGTGGGIEQFF.

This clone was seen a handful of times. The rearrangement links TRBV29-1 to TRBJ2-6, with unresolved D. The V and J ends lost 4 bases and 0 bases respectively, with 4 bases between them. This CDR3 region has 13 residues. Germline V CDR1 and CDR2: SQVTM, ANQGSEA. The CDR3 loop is CSVVSSGANVLTF. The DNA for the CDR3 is TGCAGCGTTGTCTCCTCTGGGGCCAACGTCCTGACTTTC.

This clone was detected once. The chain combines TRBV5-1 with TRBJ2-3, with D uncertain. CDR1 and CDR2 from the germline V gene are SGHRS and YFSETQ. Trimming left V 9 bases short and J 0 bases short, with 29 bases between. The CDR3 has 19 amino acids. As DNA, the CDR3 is TGCGCCACCCCAAAATTACGACTTGCCCATTCGGAAAGCACAGATACGCAGTATTTT. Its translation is CATPKLRLAHSESTDTQYF.

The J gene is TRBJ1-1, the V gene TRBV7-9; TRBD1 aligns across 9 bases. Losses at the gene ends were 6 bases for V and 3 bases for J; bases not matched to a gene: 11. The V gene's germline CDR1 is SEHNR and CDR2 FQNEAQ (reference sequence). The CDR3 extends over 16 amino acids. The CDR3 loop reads CASRIWTGAGDTEAFF. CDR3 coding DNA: TGTGCCAGCAGGATCTGGACAGGGGCAGGGGACACTGAAGCTTTCTTT.

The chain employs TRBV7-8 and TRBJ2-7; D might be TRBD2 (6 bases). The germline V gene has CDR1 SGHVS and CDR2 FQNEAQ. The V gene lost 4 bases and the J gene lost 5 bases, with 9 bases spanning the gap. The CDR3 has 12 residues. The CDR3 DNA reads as TGTGCCAGCAGCTCAAGCGGGCACGAGCAGTACTTC. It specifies CASSSSGHEQYF.

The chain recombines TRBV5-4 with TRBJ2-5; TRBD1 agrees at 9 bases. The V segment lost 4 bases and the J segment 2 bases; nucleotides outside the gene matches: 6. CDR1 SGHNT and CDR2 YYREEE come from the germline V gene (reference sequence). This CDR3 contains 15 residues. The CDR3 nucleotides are TGTGCCAGCAGCCCTGGACAGGGGCGGCAAGAGACCCAGTACTTC. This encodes CASSPGQGRQETQYF.

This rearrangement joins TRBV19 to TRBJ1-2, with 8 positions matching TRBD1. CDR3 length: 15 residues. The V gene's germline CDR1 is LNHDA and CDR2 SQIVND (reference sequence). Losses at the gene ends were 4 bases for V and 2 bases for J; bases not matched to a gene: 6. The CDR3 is CASSTRGQENYGYTF. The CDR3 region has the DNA TGTGCCAGTAGTACCAGGGGACAGGAAAACTATGGCTACACCTTC.

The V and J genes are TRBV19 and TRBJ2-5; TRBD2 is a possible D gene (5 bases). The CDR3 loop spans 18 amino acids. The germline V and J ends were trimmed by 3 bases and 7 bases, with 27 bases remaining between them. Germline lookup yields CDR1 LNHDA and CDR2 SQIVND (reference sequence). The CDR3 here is CASSMVLTFQGLRGTQYF. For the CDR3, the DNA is TGTGCCAGTAGTATGGTCCTAACTTTCCAAGGACTCCGGGGGACCCAGTACTTC.